This is a list of T cell receptor beta chains from one sample in a study of blood T cell repertoires in COVID-19. The table came from immunoSEQ multiplex PCR; TCRdb's copy has only in-frame clones and leaves some out. The sample has about 330,000 clones, roughly 85% seen once. The sequenced sample consisted of peripheral blood. The source is a human donor in a cohort sampled during active COVID-19. CDR3s include the opening cysteine and the closing phenylalanine or tryptophan. D genes are given only for firm matches. A clone size is listed for some rows: how often the clone was seen (once, few, many), or a class if it is expanded.

V: TRBV6-1; J: TRBJ2-3; size: .; D: TRBD2; DNA: TGTGCCAGCAGTGAAGGGACTAGTCATTGGCAGTATTTT; CDR3: CASSEGTSHWQYF
V: TRBV27; J: TRBJ1-4; size: .; D: TRBD1; DNA: TGTGCCAGCAGTCGACAGGGGGCTAATGAAAAACTGTTTTTT; CDR3: CASSRQGANEKLFF
V: TRBV18; J: TRBJ1-1; size: .; D: .; DNA: TGTGCCAGCTCAGAGGGGAACACTGAAGCTTTCTTT; CDR3: CASSEGNTEAFF
V: TRBV19; J: TRBJ1-2; size: .; D: TRBD1; DNA: TGTGCCAGTAGTCGGACAGGGGATCGTGGCTACACCTTC; CDR3: CASSRTGDRGYTF
V: TRBV5-1; J: TRBJ2-7; size: .; D: .; DNA: TGCGCCAGCAGCTTGGCCGTCTACAGGGCTAAGGAGGACGAGCAGTACTTC; CDR3: CASSLAVYRAKEDEQYF
V: TRBV5-1; J: TRBJ1-1; size: .; D: .; DNA: TGCGCCAGCAGCTTGATCTGGCTGAGGACTGAAGCTTTCTTT; CDR3: CASSLIWLRTEAFF
V: TRBV19; J: TRBJ1-5; size: once; D: .; DNA: TGTGCCAGTAGTAGAGGGCAGCTCAATCAGCCCCAGCATTTT; CDR3: CASSRGQLNQPQHF
V: TRBV7-6; J: TRBJ2-7; size: few; D: .; DNA: TGTGCCAGCAGCTTGGATCGGGGGTACGAGCAGTACTTC; CDR3: CASSLDRGYEQYF
V: TRBV5-4; J: TRBJ1-1; size: few; D: .; DNA: TGTGCCAGCAGCGAACAATTAAACACTGAAGCTTTCTTT; CDR3: CASSEQLNTEAFF
V: TRBV6-6; J: TRBJ1-6; size: .; D: TRBD1; DNA: TGTGCCAGCAGTTATCTCGGACAGGGGACTTCACCCCTCCACTTT; CDR3: CASSYLGQGTSPLHF
V: TRBV11-2; J: TRBJ2-1; size: .; D: TRBD2; DNA: TGTGCCAGCAGCTTAATAGCGGGGGAGCCGCGCAATGAGCAGTTCTTC; CDR3: CASSLIAGEPRNEQFF
V: TRBV19; J: TRBJ1-1; size: few; D: .; DNA: TGTGCCAGTAGTATACAGGGGCCCACTGAAGCTTTCTTT; CDR3: CASSIQGPTEAFF
V: TRBV23-1; J: TRBJ2-7; size: .; D: .; DNA: TGCGCCAGCAGTCAATCGGCAGGCTTCGTAACCTACGAGCAGTACTTC; CDR3: CASSQSAGFVTYEQYF
V: TRBV4-2; J: TRBJ2-2; size: .; D: .; DNA: TGTGCCAGCAGCCAAGATCGGGTCGACGGCCCCGGGGAGCTGTTTTTT; CDR3: CASSQDRVDGPGELFF
V: TRBV6-5; J: TRBJ1-6; size: .; D: TRBD1; DNA: TGTGCCAGCAGCCAAGCCGGGACAGGGAAATCACCCCTCCACTTT; CDR3: CASSQAGTGKSPLHF
V: TRBV27; J: TRBJ1-1; size: once; D: .; DNA: TGTGCCAGCAGTTCCAGGGGTGGGGGAACTGAAGCTTTCTTT; CDR3: CASSSRGGGTEAFF
V: TRBV21-1; J: TRBJ1-1; size: .; D: .; DNA: TGTGCCAGCGGATTACAGGGGCCGGGGAATGAAGCTTTCTTT; CDR3: CASGLQGPGNEAFF
V: TRBV29-1; J: TRBJ2-5; size: .; D: TRBD1; DNA: TGCAGCGGGACAGGGGGGGGAGAGACCCAGTACTTC; CDR3: CSGTGGGETQYF
V: TRBV19; J: TRBJ2-2; size: once; D: TRBD2; DNA: TGTGCCAGTAGCCTGGGACTAGCGGGGGCCGGCCCCGGGGAGCTGTTTTTT; CDR3: CASSLGLAGAGPGELFF
V: TRBV7-6; J: TRBJ2-3; size: .; D: .; DNA: TGTGCCAGCAGCTTGTCTGTTCAGCGGAGCACAGATACGCAGTATTTT; CDR3: CASSLSVQRSTDTQYF
V: TRBV5-4; J: TRBJ1-1; size: .; D: TRBD1; DNA: TGTGCCAGTTCAGGGGGCGTGCCTGAAGCTTTCTTT; CDR3: CASSGGVPEAFF
V: TRBV30; J: TRBJ1-1; size: .; D: .; DNA: TGTGCCTGGACCCGGAACACTGAAGCTTTCTTT; CDR3: CAWTRNTEAFF
V: TRBV30; J: TRBJ2-7; size: .; D: TRBD1; DNA: TGTGCCTGGAGTCAGACAGGGATGGAGCAGTACTTC; CDR3: CAWSQTGMEQYF
V: TRBV2; J: TRBJ2-3; size: .; D: TRBD1; DNA: TGTGCCAGCAGTTGGGACAGGTTGAGAAGCACAGATACGCAGTATTTT; CDR3: CASSWDRLRSTDTQYF
V: TRBV6-5; J: TRBJ2-1; size: .; D: TRBD1; DNA: TGTGCCAGCAGTTACTCTAAGACAGGGGGGAATGAGCAGTTCTTC; CDR3: CASSYSKTGGNEQFF
V: TRBV6-2/TRBV6-3; J: TRBJ1-1; size: .; D: .; DNA: TGTGCCAGCAGTACAGGCCCGAAAGCTTTCTTT; CDR3: CASSTGPKAFF
V: TRBV5-1; J: TRBJ2-3; size: .; D: .; DNA: TGCGCCAGCAGCTCTTCTTTGACAGTCTCCACAGATACGCAGTATTTT; CDR3: CASSSSLTVSTDTQYF
V: TRBV7-2; J: TRBJ2-7; size: .; D: TRBD1; DNA: TGTGCCAGCAGCTTCCGACAGGGTGACGAGCAGTACTTC; CDR3: CASSFRQGDEQYF
V: TRBV5-4; J: TRBJ1-1; size: .; D: TRBD1; DNA: TGTGCCAGCAGCTACAGGGGGGGTGAAGCTTTCTTT; CDR3: CASSYRGGEAFF